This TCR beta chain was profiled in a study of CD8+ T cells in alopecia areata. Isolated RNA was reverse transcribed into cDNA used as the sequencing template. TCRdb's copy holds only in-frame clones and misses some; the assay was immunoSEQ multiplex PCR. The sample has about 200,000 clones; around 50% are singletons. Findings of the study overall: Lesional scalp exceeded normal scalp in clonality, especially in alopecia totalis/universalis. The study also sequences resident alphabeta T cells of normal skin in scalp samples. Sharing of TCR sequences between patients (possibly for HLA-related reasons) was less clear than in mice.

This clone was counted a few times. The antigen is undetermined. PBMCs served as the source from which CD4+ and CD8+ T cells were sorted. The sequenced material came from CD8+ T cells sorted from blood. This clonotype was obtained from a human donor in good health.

CDR3 protein: CASSHPRQGLNTEAFF. DNA for the CDR3: TGCGCCAGCAGCCACCCTAGACAGGGATTGAACACTGAAGCTTTCTTT. The chain joins TRBV4-1 to TRBJ1-1, with 7 bases aligning to TRBD1. CDR1 and CDR2 from the germline V gene are MGHRA and YSYEKL. The CDR3 is 16 amino acids. Trimming at V came to 3 bases and at J to 0 bases, leaving 7 bases not matched to a gene.